These 11 T cell receptor beta chains were all obtained from the same sample, sequenced in a study of cytomegalovirus exposure and HLA in healthy donors. Both 60 Vbeta primers and 13 Jbeta primers went into the PCR. Some clones are missing from TCRdb's copy, which holds only in-frame ones; the method was immunoSEQ multiplex PCR. Among roughly 180,000 clones listed, 76% were seen once. Specimen: PBMCs. The receptors here all came from a female donor in good health and CMV-seronegative.

The rearrangement joins TRBV5-1 to TRBJ1-1, with a possible D match to TRBD1 (5 bases). Between the trimmed V and J ends, which lost 0 bases and 4 bases, there was a span of 13 bases. Germline CDR1 reads SGHRS; CDR2 reads YFSETQ. The CDR3 is made up of 15 amino acids. For the CDR3, the DNA is TGCGCCAGCAGCTTGGTGCAGGGCGGCAGCACTGAAGCTTTCTTT. This codes for CASSLVQGGSTEAFF.

This chain uses TRBV6-4 with TRBJ2-1; 8 bases agree with TRBD1. J was trimmed by 3 bases and V by 9 bases; bases with no gene match: 13. Germline lookup yields CDR1 MRHNA and CDR2 SNTAGT. There are 16 residues in the CDR3. The CDR3 spells CARFPSGTGNYNEQFF. The CDR3 DNA reads as TGTGCCAGGTTTCCCTCCGGGACAGGAAACTACAATGAGCAGTTCTTC.

The chain carries TRBV18 and TRBJ2-1; maybe TRBD2 (6 bases). This CDR3 is 13 amino acids long. Deletions cut 4 bases from V and 9 bases from J, with 13 bases between. Germline loops: CDR1 KGHSH, CDR2 LQKENI. The CDR3 region has the DNA TGTGCCAGCTCACTCGGGACTGCGGGTGAGCAGTTCTTC. This translates into CASSLGTAGEQFF.

This clone was observed once. The V and J genes are TRBV7-2 and TRBJ2-2; tentatively, D is TRBD1 (6 bases). V was trimmed by 5 bases and J by 3 bases, leaving 13 bases between them. Germline V gives CDR1 SGHTA, CDR2 FQGNSA. The CDR3 is made up of 15 amino acids. For the CDR3, the DNA is TGTGCCAGCAGCGTACAGGGTCTCCACACCGGGGAGCTGTTTTTT. Protein: CASSVQGLHTGELFF. The variable domain in full, completed from reference TRBV7-2 and TRBJ2-2, reads GAGVSQSPSNKVTEKGKDVELRCDPISGHTALYWYRQSLGQGLEFLIYFQGNSAPDKSGLPSDRFSAERTGGSVSTLTIQRTQQEDSAVYLCASSVQGLHTGELFFGEGSRLTVL.

The J gene is TRBJ1-1, the V gene TRBV15, with D uncertain. Germline V CDR1 and CDR2: LNHNV, YYDKDF (reference sequence). The CDR3 is made up of 16 amino acids. The ends were cut back, 0 bases at V and 4 bases at J, with 15 bases in the middle. The CDR3, as DNA: TGTGCCACCAGCAGAGATCGACGTGGATCGGGCACTGAAGCTTTCTTT. The encoded protein is CATSRDRRGSGTEAFF.

The chain is built from TRBV6-5 and TRBJ1-1; TRBD1 agrees at 7 bases. The germline gives CDR1 MNHEY, CDR2 SVGAGI. Losses at the gene ends were 6 bases for V and 0 bases for J; bases not matched to a gene: 7. CDR3 length: 15 amino acids. For the CDR3, the DNA is TGTGCCAGCAGCCGCCAGGGGGGAATGAACACTGAAGCTTTCTTT. Encoded protein: CASSRQGGMNTEAFF.

The V gene is TRBV19, the J gene TRBJ2-4, with D possibly being TRBD1 (5 bases). The CDR3 totals 17 residues. V was clipped by 3 bases and J by 0 bases, with 15 bases between them. Germline values: CDR1 LNHDA, CDR2 SQIVND (reference sequence). The CDR3 DNA follows: TGTGCCAGTAGTATTGGTAGACAGCTGCTAGCCAAAAACATTCAGTACTTC. Protein: CASSIGRQLLAKNIQYF. Supplemented by reference TRBV19 and TRBJ2-4, the full variable domain reads DGGITQSPKYLFRKEGQNVTLSCEQNLNHDAMYWYRQDPGQGLRLIYYSQIVNDFQKGDIAEGYSVSREKKESFPLTVTSAQKNPTAFYLCASSIGRQLLAKNIQYFGAGTRLSVL.

This sequence joins TRBV6-1 and TRBJ2-5, with 10 bases matching TRBD1. The V gene's germline CDR1 is MNHNS and CDR2 SASEGT. There are 14 residues in the CDR3. After removal of 3 bases from V and 5 bases from J, the junction contained 3 bases not matched to a gene. The CDR3 spells CASSETGGLETQYF. The DNA for the CDR3 is TGTGCCAGCAGTGAGACAGGGGGCCTGGAGACCCAGTACTTC.

The chain has TRBV5-8 and TRBJ2-7; TRBD1 matches at 10 bases. V dropped 4 bases and J dropped 9; count of bases not matched to a gene: 13. Looked up from germline, CDR1 is SGHTS and CDR2 is YDEGEE. The CDR3 has 15 residues. This CDR3 is CASSLPDRGYGRQYF. The CDR3 bases are TGTGCCAGCAGCCTTCCGGACAGGGGGTACGGACGGCAGTACTTC. The full variable domain, its missing parts supplied by reference TRBV5-8 and TRBJ2-7, is EAGVTQSPTHLIKTRGQQATLRCSPISGHTSVYWYQQALGLGLQFLLWYDEGEERNRGNFPPRFSGRQFPNYSSELNVNALELEDSALYLCASSLPDRGYGRQYFGPGTRLTVT.

This rearrangement joins TRBV7-2 to TRBJ2-2; D is unresolved. The CDR3 runs to 14 residues. The germline CDR1 and CDR2 sequences are SGHTA and FQGNSA. V was cut by 8 bases and J by 0 bases, with 10 bases left in between. In nucleotides, the CDR3 is TGTGCCAGCGGGCCACGGACGAACACCGGGGAGCTGTTTTTT. Amino acid sequence: CASGPRTNTGELFF.

The rearrangement uses TRBV18 and TRBJ2-7; D perhaps matches TRBD2 (6 bases). The germline V gene has CDR1 KGHSH and CDR2 LQKENI. V lost 6 bases and J 3 bases, leaving 18 bases between the germline ends. CDR3 size: 15 residues. The CDR3 spells CASSPKEGPSYEQYF. CDR3 coding DNA: TGTGCCAGCTCGCCGAAGGAGGGGCCCAGCTACGAGCAGTACTTC.